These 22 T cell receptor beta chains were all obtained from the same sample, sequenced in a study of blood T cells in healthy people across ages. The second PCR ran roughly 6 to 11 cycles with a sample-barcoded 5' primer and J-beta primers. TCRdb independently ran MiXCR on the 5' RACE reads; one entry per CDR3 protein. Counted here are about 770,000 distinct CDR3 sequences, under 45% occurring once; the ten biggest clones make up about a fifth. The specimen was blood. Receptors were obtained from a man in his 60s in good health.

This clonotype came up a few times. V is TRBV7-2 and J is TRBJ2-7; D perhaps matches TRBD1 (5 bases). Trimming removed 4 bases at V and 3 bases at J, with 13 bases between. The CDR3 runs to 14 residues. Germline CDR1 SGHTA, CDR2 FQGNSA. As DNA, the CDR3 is TGTGCCAGCAGCTCCGTCAGGGTGAACTACGAGCAGTACTTC. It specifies CASSSVRVNYEQYF.

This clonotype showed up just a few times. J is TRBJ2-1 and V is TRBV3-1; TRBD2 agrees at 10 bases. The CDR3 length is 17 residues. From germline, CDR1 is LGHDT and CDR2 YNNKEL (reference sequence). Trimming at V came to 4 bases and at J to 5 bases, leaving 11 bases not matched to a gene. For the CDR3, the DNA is TGTGCCAGCAGCCGGAGCCGGACTAGCGGCATAAACAATGAGCAGTTCTTC. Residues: CASSRSRTSGINNEQFF.

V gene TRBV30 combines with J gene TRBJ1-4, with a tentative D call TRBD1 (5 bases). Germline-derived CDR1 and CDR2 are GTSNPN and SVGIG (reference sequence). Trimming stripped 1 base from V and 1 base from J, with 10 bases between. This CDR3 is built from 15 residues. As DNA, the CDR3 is TGTGCCTGGAGTGCGTCAAGGGGAACTAATGAAAAACTGTTTTTT. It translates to CAWSASRGTNEKLFF.

The CDR3 is CASSRSAGGYEQYF. In nucleotides, the CDR3 is TGCGCCAGCAGCCGTTCGGCAGGGGGGTACGAGCAGTACTTC. This rearrangement joins TRBV4-3 to TRBJ2-7, with D perhaps TRBD1 (7 bases). CDR1 is LGHNA, CDR2 YSLEER, per germline. The V gene lost 4 bases and the J gene lost 4 bases, with 14 bases spanning the gap. This CDR3 is built from 14 residues.

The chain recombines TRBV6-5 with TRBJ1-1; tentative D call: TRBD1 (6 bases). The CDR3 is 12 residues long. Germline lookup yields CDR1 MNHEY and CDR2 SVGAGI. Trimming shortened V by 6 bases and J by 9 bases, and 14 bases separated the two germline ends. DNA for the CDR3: TGTGCCAGCAGCTACAGGGATGGTAAAGCTTTCTTT. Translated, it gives CASSYRDGKAFF.

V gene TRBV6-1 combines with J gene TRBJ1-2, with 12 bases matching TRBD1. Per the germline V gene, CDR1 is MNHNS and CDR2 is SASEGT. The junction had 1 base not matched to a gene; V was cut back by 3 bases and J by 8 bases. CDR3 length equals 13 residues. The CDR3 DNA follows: TGTGCCAGCAGTGATGGGACAGGGGGCGGCTACACCTTC. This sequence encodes CASSDGTGGGYTF.

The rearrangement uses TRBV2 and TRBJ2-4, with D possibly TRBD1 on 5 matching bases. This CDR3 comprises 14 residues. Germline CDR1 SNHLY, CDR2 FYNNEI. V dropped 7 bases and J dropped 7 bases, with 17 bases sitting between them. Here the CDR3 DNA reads TGTGCCAGCACAAATGGGGCACAAAGCAACATTCAGTACTTC. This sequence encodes CASTNGAQSNIQYF. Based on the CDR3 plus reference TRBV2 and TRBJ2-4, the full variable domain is EPEVTQTPSHQVTQMGQEVILRCVPISNHLYFYWYRQILGQKVEFLVSFYNNEISEKSEIFDDQFSVERPDGSNFTLKIRSTKLEDSAMYFCASTNGAQSNIQYFGAGTRLSVL.

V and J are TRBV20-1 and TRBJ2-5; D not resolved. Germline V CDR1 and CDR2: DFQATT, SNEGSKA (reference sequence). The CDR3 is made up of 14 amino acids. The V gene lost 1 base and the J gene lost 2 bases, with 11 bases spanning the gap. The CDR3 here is CSARVTKWQETQYF. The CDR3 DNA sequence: TGCAGTGCTAGAGTTACCAAATGGCAAGAGACCCAGTACTTC.

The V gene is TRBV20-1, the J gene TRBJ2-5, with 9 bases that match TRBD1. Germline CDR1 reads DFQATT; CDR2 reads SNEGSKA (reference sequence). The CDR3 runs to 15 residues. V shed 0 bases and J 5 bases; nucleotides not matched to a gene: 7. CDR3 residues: CSAREGTTGGETQYF. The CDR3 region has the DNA TGCAGTGCTAGAGAGGGTACCACAGGGGGCGAGACCCAGTACTTC.

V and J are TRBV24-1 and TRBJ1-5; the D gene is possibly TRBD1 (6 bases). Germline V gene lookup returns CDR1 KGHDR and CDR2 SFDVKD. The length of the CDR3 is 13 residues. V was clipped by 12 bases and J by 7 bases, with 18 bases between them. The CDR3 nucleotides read TGTGCCTCAGGTTACAGGGTGCGCCAGCCCCAGCATTTT. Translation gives CASGYRVRQPQHF.

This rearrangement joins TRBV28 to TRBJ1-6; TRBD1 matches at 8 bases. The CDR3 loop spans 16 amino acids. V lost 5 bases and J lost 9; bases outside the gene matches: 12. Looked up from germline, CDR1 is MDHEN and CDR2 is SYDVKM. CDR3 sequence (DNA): TGTGCCAGCAGTCCAGGCGGACAGGGTTTCGGTTCACCCCTCCACTTT. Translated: CASSPGGQGFGSPLHF.

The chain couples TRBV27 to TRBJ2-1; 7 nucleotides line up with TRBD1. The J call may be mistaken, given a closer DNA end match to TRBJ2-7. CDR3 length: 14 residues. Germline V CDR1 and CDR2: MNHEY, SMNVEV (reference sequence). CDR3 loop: CASSPTGVYNEQYF. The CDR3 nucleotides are TGTGCCAGCAGTCCTACAGGGGTTTACAATGAGCAGTACTTC.

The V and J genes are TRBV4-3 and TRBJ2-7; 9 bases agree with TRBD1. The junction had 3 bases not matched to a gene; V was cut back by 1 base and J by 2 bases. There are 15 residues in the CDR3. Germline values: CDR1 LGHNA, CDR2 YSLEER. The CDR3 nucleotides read TGCGCCAGCAGCCAAGGATGGACAGGGGCCTACGAGCAGTACTTC. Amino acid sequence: CASSQGWTGAYEQYF.

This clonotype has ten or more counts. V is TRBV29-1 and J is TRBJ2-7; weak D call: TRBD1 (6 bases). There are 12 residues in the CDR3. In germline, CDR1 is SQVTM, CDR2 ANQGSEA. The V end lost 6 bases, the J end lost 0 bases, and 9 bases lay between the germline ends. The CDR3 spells CSVEGDSYEQYF. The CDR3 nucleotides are TGCAGCGTCGAGGGGGACTCCTACGAGCAGTACTTC.

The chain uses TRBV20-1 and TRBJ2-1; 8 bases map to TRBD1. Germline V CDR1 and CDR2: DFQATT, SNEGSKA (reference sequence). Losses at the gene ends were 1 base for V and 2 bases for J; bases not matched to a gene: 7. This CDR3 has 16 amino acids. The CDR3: CSARGPQGATYNEQFF. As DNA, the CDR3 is TGCAGTGCTAGAGGGCCCCAGGGGGCAACCTACAATGAGCAGTTCTTC.

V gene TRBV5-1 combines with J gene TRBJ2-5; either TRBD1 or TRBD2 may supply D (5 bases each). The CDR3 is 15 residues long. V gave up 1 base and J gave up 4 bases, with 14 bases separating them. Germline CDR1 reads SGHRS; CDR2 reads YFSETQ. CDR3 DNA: TGCGCCAGCAGCTTGATGGGGGAAAGGGGAGAGACCCAGTACTTC. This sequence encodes CASSLMGERGETQYF.

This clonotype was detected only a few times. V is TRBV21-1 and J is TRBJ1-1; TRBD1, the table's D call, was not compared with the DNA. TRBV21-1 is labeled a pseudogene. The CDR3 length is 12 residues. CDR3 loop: CASSRAPAEAFF. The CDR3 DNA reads TGTGCCAGCAGCCGGGCACCCGCTGAAGCTTTCTTT.

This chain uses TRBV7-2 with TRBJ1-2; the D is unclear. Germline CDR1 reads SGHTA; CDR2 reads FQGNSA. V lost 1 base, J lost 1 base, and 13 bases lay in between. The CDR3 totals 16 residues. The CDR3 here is CASSLVSARNNYGYTF. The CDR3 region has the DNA TGTGCCAGCAGCTTAGTTTCGGCCAGAAATAACTATGGCTACACCTTC.

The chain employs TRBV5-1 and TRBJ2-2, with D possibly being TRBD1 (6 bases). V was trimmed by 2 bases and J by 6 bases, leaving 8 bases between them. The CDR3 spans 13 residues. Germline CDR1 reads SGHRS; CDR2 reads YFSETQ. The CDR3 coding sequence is TGCGCCAGCAGCTTCGGACAGCCCGGGGAGCTGTTTTTT. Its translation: CASSFGQPGELFF.

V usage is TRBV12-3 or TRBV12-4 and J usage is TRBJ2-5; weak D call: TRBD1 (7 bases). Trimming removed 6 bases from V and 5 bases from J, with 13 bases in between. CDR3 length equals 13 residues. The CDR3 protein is CASRLQGRETQYF. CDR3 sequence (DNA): TGTGCCAGCAGGCTACAGGGGAGGGAGACCCAGTACTTC.

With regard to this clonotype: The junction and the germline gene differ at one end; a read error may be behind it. CDR3 amino acids: CASSSQRGSCNEQFF. CDR3 nucleotide sequence: TGTGCCAGCAGCTCACAGCGAGGCTCCTGCAATGAGCAGTTCTTC. This chain connects TRBV7-2 to TRBJ2-1; D unclear. The CDR3 loop spans 15 amino acids. In germline, CDR1 is SGHTA, CDR2 FQGNSA.

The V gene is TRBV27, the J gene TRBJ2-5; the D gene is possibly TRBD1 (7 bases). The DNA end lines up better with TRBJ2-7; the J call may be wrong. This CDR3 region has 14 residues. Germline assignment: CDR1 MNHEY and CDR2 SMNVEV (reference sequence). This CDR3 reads CASAGGLSSYEQYF. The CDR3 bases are TGTGCCAGCGCAGGGGGACTGAGCTCCTACGAGCAGTACTTC.